Here is one T cell receptor (beta chain) with its context. The protocol was immunoSEQ multiplex PCR, while the TCRdb copy is restricted to in-frame clones and leaves out a portion. The repertoire has roughly 75,000 clones, 90% of them found once; the top ten carry more than 0.3%. The data were obtained in a study of OX40 agonist ivuxolimab in advanced cancers. The overall study: Administration of intravenous ivuxolimab to patients occurred every 2 weeks at 0.01 to 10 mg/kg.

The TCR was taken from an adult with an advanced solid tumor such as melanoma, head and neck, liver or kidney cancer. This specimen was CD4+ or CD8+ T cells sorted from blood, taken in a trial of the OX40 agonist ivuxolimab.

CDR3 loop: CASSQGPGGEAFF. CDR3 nucleotide sequence: TGTGCCAGCAGCCAAGGCCCCGGGGGTGAAGCTTTCTTT. The gene calls are TRBV14 and TRBJ1-1; D perhaps matches TRBD1 (5 bases). V was shortened by 1 base and J by 7 bases, with 10 bases between the two germline ends. This CDR3 comprises 13 residues. The V gene's germline CDR1 is SGHDN and CDR2 FVKESK.